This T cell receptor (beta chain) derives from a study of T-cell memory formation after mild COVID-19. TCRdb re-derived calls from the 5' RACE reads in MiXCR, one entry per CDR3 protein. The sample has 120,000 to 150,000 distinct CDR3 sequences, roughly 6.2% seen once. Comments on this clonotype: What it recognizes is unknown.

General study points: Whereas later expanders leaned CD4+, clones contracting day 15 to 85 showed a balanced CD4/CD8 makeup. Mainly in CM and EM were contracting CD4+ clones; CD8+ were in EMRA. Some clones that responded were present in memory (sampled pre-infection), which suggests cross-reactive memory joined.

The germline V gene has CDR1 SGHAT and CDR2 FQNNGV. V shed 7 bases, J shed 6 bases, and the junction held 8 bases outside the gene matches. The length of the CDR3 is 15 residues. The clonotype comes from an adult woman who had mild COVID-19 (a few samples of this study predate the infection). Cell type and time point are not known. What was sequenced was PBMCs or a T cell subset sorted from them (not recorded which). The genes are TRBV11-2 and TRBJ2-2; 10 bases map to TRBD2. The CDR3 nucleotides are TGTGCCAGCACGCCGATAAGCGGGAGGGCCGGGGAGCTGTTTTTT. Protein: CASTPISGRAGELFF.